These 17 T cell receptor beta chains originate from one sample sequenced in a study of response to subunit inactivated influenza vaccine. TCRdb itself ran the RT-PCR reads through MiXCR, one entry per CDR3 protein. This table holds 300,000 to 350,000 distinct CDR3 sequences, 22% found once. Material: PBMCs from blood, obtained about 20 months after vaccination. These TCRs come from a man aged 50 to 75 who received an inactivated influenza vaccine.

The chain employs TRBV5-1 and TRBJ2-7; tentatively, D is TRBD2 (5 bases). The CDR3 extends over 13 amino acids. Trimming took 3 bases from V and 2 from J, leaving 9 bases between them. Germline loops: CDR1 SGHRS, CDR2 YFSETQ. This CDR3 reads CASSSGSTYEQYF. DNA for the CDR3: TGCGCCAGCAGCTCGGGATCGACCTACGAGCAGTACTTC.

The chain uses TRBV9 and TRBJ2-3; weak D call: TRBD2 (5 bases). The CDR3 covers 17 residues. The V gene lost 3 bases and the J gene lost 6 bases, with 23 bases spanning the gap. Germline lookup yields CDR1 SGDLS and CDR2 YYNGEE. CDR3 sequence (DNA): TGTGCCAGCAGCGCCTCCTCAATTGGGCTTACGGGGGATACGCAGTATTTT. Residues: CASSASSIGLTGDTQYF. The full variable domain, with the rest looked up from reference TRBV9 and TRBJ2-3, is DSGVTQTPKHLITATGQRVTLRCSPRSGDLSVYWYQQSLDQGLQFLIQYYNGEERAKGNILERFSAQQFPDLHSELNLSSLELGDSALYFCASSASSIGLTGDTQYFGPGTRLTVL.

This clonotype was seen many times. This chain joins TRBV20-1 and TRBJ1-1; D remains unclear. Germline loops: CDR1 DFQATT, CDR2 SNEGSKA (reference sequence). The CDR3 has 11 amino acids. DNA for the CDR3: TGCTATCCGGGCGGGAGCACTGAAGCTTTCTTT. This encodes CYPGGSTEAFF.

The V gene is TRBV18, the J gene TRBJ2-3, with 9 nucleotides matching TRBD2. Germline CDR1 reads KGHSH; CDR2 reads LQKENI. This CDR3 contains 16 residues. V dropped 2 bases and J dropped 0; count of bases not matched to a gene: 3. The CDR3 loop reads CASSPLAGASTDTQYF. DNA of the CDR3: TGTGCCAGCTCACCATTAGCGGGAGCGAGCACAGATACGCAGTATTTT.

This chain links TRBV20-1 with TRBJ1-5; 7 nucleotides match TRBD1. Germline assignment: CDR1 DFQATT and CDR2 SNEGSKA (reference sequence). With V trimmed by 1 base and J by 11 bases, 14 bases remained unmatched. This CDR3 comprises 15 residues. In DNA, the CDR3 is TGCAGTGCTAGAGTTTGGCAGGGGGGGATAGTGGCCCAGCATTTT. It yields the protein CSARVWQGGIVAQHF.

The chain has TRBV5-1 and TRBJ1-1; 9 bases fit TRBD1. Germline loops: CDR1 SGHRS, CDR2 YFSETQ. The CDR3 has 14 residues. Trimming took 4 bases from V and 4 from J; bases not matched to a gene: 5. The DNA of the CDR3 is TGCGCCAGCAGCACCATGACAGGGGGCACTGAAGCTTTCTTT. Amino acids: CASSTMTGGTEAFF.

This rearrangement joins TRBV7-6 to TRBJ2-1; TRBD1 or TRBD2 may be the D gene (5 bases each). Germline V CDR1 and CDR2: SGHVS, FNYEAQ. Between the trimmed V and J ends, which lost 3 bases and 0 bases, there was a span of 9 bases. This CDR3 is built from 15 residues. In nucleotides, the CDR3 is TGTGCCAGCAGCTTCGGGACCGTCTCCTACAATGAGCAGTTCTTC. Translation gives CASSFGTVSYNEQFF.

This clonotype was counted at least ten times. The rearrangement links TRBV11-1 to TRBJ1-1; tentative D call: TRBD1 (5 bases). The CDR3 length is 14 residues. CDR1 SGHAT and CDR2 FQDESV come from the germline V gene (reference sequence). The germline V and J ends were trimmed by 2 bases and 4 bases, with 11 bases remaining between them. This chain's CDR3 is CASSLKGRGTEAFF. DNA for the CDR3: TGTGCCAGCAGCTTAAAGGGGCGAGGCACTGAAGCTTTCTTT.

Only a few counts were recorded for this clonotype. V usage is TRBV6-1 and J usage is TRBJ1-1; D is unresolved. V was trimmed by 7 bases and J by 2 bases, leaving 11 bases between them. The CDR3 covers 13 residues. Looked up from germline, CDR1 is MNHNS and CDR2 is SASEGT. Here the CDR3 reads CASTTRKNTEAFF. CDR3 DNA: TGTGCCAGCACCACCAGGAAAAACACTGAAGCTTTCTTT.

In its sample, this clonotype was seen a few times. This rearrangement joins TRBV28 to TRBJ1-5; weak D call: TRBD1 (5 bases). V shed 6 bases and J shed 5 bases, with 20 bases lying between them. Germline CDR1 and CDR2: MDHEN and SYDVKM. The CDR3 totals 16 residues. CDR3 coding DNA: TGTGCCAGCAGGGGCTCGCGGGGCACCATACATCAGCCCCAGCATTTT. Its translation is CASRGSRGTIHQPQHF. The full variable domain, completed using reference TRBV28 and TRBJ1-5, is DVKVTQSSRYLVKRTGEKVFLECVQDMDHENMFWYRQDPGLGLRLIYFSYDVKMKEKGDIPEGYSVSREKKERFSLILESASTNQTSMYLCASRGSRGTIHQPQHFGDGTRLSIL.

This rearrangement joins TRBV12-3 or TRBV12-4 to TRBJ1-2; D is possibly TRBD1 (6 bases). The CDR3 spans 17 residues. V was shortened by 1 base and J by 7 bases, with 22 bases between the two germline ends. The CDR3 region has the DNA TGTGCCAGCAGTTTAGAGCCGCCTGGGACAAGGCTGGGTGGCTACACCTTC. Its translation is CASSLEPPGTRLGGYTF.

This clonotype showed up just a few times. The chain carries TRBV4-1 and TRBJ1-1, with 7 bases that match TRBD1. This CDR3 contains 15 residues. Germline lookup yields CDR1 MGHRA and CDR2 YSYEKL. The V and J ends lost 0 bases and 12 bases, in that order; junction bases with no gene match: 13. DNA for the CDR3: TGCGCCAGCAGCCAAGATGAAACCGGTAGACAGGGAACTTTCTTT. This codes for CASSQDETGRQGTFF.

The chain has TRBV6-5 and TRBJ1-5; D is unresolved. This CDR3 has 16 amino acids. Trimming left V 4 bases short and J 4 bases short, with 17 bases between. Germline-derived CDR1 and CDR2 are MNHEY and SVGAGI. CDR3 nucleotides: TGTGCCAGCAGTTCTACCTCGGCTGGTGGGAATCAGCCCCAGCATTTT. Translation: CASSSTSAGGNQPQHF.

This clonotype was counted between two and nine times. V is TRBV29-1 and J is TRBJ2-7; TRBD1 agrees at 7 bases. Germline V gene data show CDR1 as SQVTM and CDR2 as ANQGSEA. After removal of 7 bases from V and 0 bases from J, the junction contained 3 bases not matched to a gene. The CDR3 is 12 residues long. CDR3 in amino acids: CSAGQDSYEQYF. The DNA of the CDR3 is TGCAGCGCTGGACAGGACTCCTACGAGCAGTACTTC.

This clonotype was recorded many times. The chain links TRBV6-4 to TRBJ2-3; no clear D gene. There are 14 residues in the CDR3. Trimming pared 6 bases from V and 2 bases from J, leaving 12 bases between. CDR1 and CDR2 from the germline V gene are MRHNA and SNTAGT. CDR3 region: CASREGYFTDTQYF. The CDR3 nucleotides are TGTGCCAGCAGGGAAGGGTACTTCACAGATACGCAGTATTTT.

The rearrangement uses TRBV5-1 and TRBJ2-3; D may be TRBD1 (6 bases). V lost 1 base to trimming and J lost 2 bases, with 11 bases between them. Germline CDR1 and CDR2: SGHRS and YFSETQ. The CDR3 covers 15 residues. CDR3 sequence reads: CASSLWGTTTDTQYF. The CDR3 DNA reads TGCGCCAGCAGCTTGTGGGGGACAACCACAGATACGCAGTATTTT.

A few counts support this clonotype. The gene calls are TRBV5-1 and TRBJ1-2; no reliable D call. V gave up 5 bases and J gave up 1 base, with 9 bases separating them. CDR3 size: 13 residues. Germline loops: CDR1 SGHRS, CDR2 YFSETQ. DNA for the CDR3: TGCGCCAGCAGACAAGACCTTAACTATGGCTACACCTTC. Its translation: CASRQDLNYGYTF.